The 11 T cell receptor beta chains below were found in one sample sequenced in a study of blood T cell repertoires in COVID-19. This table comes from immunoSEQ multiplex PCR, and its TCRdb copy is limited to in-frame clones, with some not included. Among roughly 250,000 clones listed, about 91% were seen once. The source material was PBMCs or T cells enriched from blood (not recorded which). All receptors derive from a woman aged 40 to 55 with acute COVID-19.

The chain recombines TRBV12-5 with TRBJ2-5; 10 bases align to TRBD1. V gave up 5 bases and J gave up 5 bases; unmatched junction bases: 5. Germline loops: CDR1 LGHNT, CDR2 FRNRAP. CDR3 size: 14 residues. Here the CDR3 DNA reads TGTGCTAGTGGTAGACAGGGGGCCCGGGAGACCCAGTACTTC. This translates into CASGRQGARETQYF.

The J gene is TRBJ2-2, the V gene TRBV18; the D gene is possibly TRBD1 (5 bases). V was cut by 6 bases and J by 5 bases, with 10 bases left in between. The CDR3 covers 13 residues. Germline-derived CDR1 and CDR2 are KGHSH and LQKENI. CDR3 loop: CASSTVPTGELFF. CDR3 nucleotide sequence: TGTGCCAGCTCGACAGTACCGACCGGGGAGCTGTTTTTT.

This sequence joins TRBV28 and TRBJ1-1; D not resolved. V lost 3 bases to trimming and J lost 10 bases, with 12 bases between them. Germline CDR1 is MDHEN and CDR2 is SYDVKM. CDR3 length equals 12 residues. CDR3 coding DNA: TGTGCCAGCAGTTTGGGAGGAGGTGCAGCTTTCTTT. It yields the protein CASSLGGGAAFF.

This chain uses TRBV29-1 with TRBJ2-5, with 7 bases matching TRBD1. With 8 bases clipped from V and 2 bases from J, the junction kept 5 bases outside the gene matches. Germline CDR1 SQVTM, CDR2 ANQGSEA. This CDR3 is 12 amino acids long. The CDR3 DNA reads TGCAGCTTCAGGACAGGTCAAGAGACCCAGTACTTC. Translation: CSFRTGQETQYF.

The J gene is TRBJ1-1, the V gene TRBV25-1; tentatively, D is TRBD1 (5 bases). The CDR3 consists of 16 residues. Germline V CDR1 and CDR2: MGHDK, SYGVNS. Trimming removed 0 bases at V and 4 bases at J, with 15 bases between. This CDR3 is CASSEYYGGGSTEAFF. The CDR3 DNA sequence: TGTGCCAGCAGTGAATATTATGGCGGGGGAAGCACTGAAGCTTTCTTT.

The table lists this clone with a count of one. The chain recombines TRBV9 with TRBJ2-1; tentative D call: TRBD2 (6 bases). Germline CDR1 SGDLS, CDR2 YYNGEE. The CDR3 extends over 15 amino acids. V was pared by 2 bases and J by 3 bases, with 12 bases between. In DNA form, the CDR3 reads TGTGCCAGCAGCGTGGGGCGGGGAGGCTACAATGAGCAGTTCTTC. Its translation: CASSVGRGGYNEQFF.

CDR3 DNA: TGCAGCGCGGGGGTTGGCGGGAGGGCCGGAGATACGCAGTATTTT. Protein: CSAGVGGRAGDTQYF. The chain joins TRBV29-1 to TRBJ2-3, with 9 positions matching TRBD2. Germline V gene data show CDR1 as SQVTM and CDR2 as ANQGSEA. V was clipped by 7 bases and J by 5 bases; unmatched bases: 13. The CDR3 has 15 amino acids.

The chain is built from TRBV27 and TRBJ2-1; a possible D gene is TRBD1 (6 bases). This CDR3 comprises 15 residues. V was trimmed by 4 bases and J by 4 bases, leaving 14 bases between them. CDR1 and CDR2 (germline): MNHEY, SMNVEV (reference sequence). CDR3 nucleotide sequence: TGTGCCAGCAGTTCAAGGCAGGGGAGTTACAATGAGCAGTTCTTC. Translation: CASSSRQGSYNEQFF.

The table lists this clone with a count of one. The chain couples TRBV10-1 to TRBJ2-1; tentatively, D is TRBD2 (6 bases). Trimming removed 4 bases at V and 4 bases at J, with 11 bases between. The CDR3 extends over 14 amino acids. The germline CDR1 and CDR2 sequences are WNHNN and SYGVQD (reference sequence). CDR3 region: CASSGGTSYNEQFF. DNA of the CDR3: TGCGCCAGCAGTGGCGGGACTTCTTACAATGAGCAGTTCTTC.

A remark on this clone: In the same sample, other DNA sequences code for this CDR3. The chain joins TRBV12-3 or TRBV12-4 to TRBJ1-5; no definite D call. The CDR3 is 13 amino acids. V was shortened by 3 bases and J by 5 bases, with 8 bases between the two germline ends. As DNA, the CDR3 is TGTGCCAGCAGTTTTGGAGCGGATCAGCCCCAGCATTTT. Its translation: CASSFGADQPQHF.

The rearrangement links TRBV12-5 to TRBJ1-1; D is uncertain. The CDR3 sequence is 11 residues long. Trimming removed 3 bases at V and 10 bases at J, with 9 bases between. Germline V CDR1 and CDR2: LGHNT, FRNRAP. CDR3 loop: CASGFLGRAFF. CDR3 nucleotide sequence: TGTGCTAGTGGTTTTTTAGGGAGAGCTTTCTTT.